These 19 T cell receptor beta chains were all obtained from the same sample, sequenced in a study of blood T cell repertoires in COVID-19. Generated by immunoSEQ multiplex PCR, the TCRdb table keeps only in-frame clones and is missing some. The data contain about 120,000 clones, 70% to 80% of them singletons. The sequencing input was peripheral blood. The receptors shown here come from a human donor in a cohort sampled during active COVID-19.

V is TRBV19 and J is TRBJ2-7, with 11 bases fitting TRBD2. The CDR3 contains 18 residues. The V and J ends lost 4 bases and 0 bases, in that order; junction bases with no gene match: 11. CDR1 and CDR2 from the germline V gene are LNHDA and SQIVND (reference sequence). The DNA of the CDR3 is TGTGCCAGTAGTAGGAGGCTAGCGGGGGGTTTCGGCTCCTACGAGCAGTACTTC. Its protein product is CASSRRLAGGFGSYEQYF.

This chain uses TRBV5-4 with TRBJ2-7; D is uncertain. Looked up from germline, CDR1 is SGHNT and CDR2 is YYREEE (reference sequence). Trimming took off 2 bases at V and 3 bases at J, with 12 bases between the two ends. CDR3 length: 14 residues. The CDR3: CASSLNTDFYEQYF. CDR3 DNA: TGTGCCAGCAGCTTAAATACTGATTTCTACGAGCAGTACTTC. Full variable domain (missing parts from reference TRBV5-4 and TRBJ2-7): ETGVTQSPTHLIKTRGQQVTLRCSSQSGHNTVSWYQQALGQGPQFIFQYYREEENGRGNFPPRFSGLQFPNYSSELNVNALELDDSALYLCASSLNTDFYEQYFGPGTRLTVT.

This sequence joins TRBV4-1 and TRBJ2-7; tentatively, D is TRBD1 (6 bases). The CDR3 contains 17 residues. The V end was cut by 0 bases, the J end by 3 bases, with 18 bases between. The germline gives CDR1 MGHRA, CDR2 YSYEKL. CDR3 sequence (DNA): TGCGCCAGCAGCCAAGACCCGGGGCCTACAGGGTACTACGAGCAGTACTTC. Translating gives CASSQDPGPTGYYEQYF.

This clone has just one count. The chain is built from TRBV5-6 and TRBJ2-7; 9 bases are a match to TRBD1. This CDR3 contains 15 residues. V was pared by 4 bases and J by 3 bases, with 8 bases of the junction left unmatched. CDR1 is SGHDT, CDR2 YYEEEE, per germline. CDR3 bases: TGTGCCAGCAGCGTTACGGGACAGGGATACTACGAGCAGTACTTC. Its protein is CASSVTGQGYYEQYF.

The CDR3, as DNA: TGCGCCAGCAGCGCACCAAGCGGGGGGCTCACCGAGCAGTACTTC. Protein product: CASSAPSGGLTEQYF. The chain employs TRBV4-1 and TRBJ2-7; 9 bases are shared with TRBD2. The J segment lost 6 bases and the V segment lost 5 bases, leaving 11 bases of the junction unmatched. There are 15 residues in the CDR3. CDR1 and CDR2 from the germline V gene are MGHRA and YSYEKL.

The V and J genes are TRBV30 and TRBJ1-3; maybe TRBD1 (6 bases). The CDR3 has 14 residues. Germline assignment: CDR1 GTSNPN and CDR2 SVGIG (reference sequence). V lost 3 bases, J lost 0 bases, and 9 bases lay in between. The CDR3 DNA reads TGTGCCTGGAGCGAGGGGGTCTCTGGAAACACCATATATTTT. Translated: CAWSEGVSGNTIYF.

This chain joins TRBV7-3 and TRBJ2-7, with TRBD1 as a possible D gene (6 bases). The CDR3 length is 14 residues. CDR1 is SGHTA, CDR2 FQGTGA, per germline. The V gene lost 5 bases and the J gene lost 2 bases, with 13 bases spanning the gap. The CDR3, as DNA: TGTGCCAGCAGCCCCAGGGGACCCCCCTACGAGCAGTACTTC. This translates into CASSPRGPPYEQYF.

This rearrangement joins TRBV4-1 to TRBJ2-7; a weak D match, TRBD1 (7 bases). Germline values: CDR1 MGHRA, CDR2 YSYEKL. This CDR3 is 12 amino acids long. Trimming pared 11 bases from V and 3 bases from J, leaving 14 bases between. In nucleotides, the CDR3 is TGCGCCTCAGGGGGGTTGGACTACGAGCAGTACTTC. It codes for CASGGLDYEQYF.

This clone is a singleton in its sample. V gene TRBV14 combines with J gene TRBJ2-7, with TRBD1 identical over 9 bases. Germline-derived CDR1 and CDR2 are SGHDN and FVKESK. The junction had 3 bases not matched to a gene; V was cut back by 4 bases and J by 2 bases. This CDR3 is built from 14 residues. The CDR3 nucleotides read TGTGCCAGCAGCCGGGACAGGGTTGCCTACGAGCAGTACTTC. Translated, it gives CASSRDRVAYEQYF.

This chain connects TRBV19 to TRBJ1-1; 11 bases agree with TRBD1. With V trimmed by 5 bases and J by 4 bases, 12 bases remained unmatched. Germline V gene sequence: CDR1 LNHDA, CDR2 SQIVND (reference sequence). There are 17 residues in the CDR3. CDR3 nucleotide sequence: TGTGCCAGTAGTCCGGCGGACAGGGGGCGAGAAAGCACTGAAGCTTTCTTT. Residues: CASSPADRGRESTEAFF.

Written as DNA, the CDR3 is TGTGCCAGCAGTGAACTTGGGACAGGCGTGGGAAACACCATATATTTT. It specifies CASSELGTGVGNTIYF. The V gene is TRBV6-1, the J gene TRBJ1-3; TRBD1 matches at 8 bases. Trimming cost V 2 bases and J 4 bases; bases outside gene matches: 7. This CDR3 contains 16 residues. Germline CDR1 and CDR2: MNHNS and SASEGT.

J is TRBJ2-7 and V is TRBV2; 7 positions agree with TRBD1. This CDR3 contains 17 residues. J was trimmed by 6 bases and V by 6 bases; bases with no gene match: 20. Germline lookup yields CDR1 SNHLY and CDR2 FYNNEI. This chain's CDR3 is CASRDQGVLATTSEQYF. For the CDR3, the DNA is TGTGCCAGCAGGGACCAGGGGGTTCTTGCTACTACTAGCGAGCAGTACTTC. Drawing the rest from reference TRBV2 and TRBJ2-7, the complete variable domain is EPEVTQTPSHQVTQMGQEVILRCVPISNHLYFYWYRQILGQKVEFLVSFYNNEISEKSEIFDDQFSVERPDGSNFTLKIRSTKLEDSAMYFCASRDQGVLATTSEQYFGPGTRLTVT.

CDR3 coding DNA: TGCGCCAGCAGTGAGTACGGGGGTGCCTACAATGAGCAGTTCTTC. Translation: CASSEYGGAYNEQFF. The J gene is TRBJ2-1, the V gene TRBV10-2; D might be TRBD2 (6 bases). There are 15 residues in the CDR3. V lost 1 base, J lost 2 bases, and 9 bases lay in between. The germline V gene has CDR1 WSHSY and CDR2 SAAADI.

The chain is built from TRBV7-2 and TRBJ2-7, with 8 nucleotides matching TRBD1. CDR3 length: 16 residues. Germline loops: CDR1 SGHTA, CDR2 FQGNSA. J was trimmed by 5 bases and V by 1 base; bases with no gene match: 10. The CDR3 DNA is TGTGCCAGCAGCTTAGGATACCGGACAGGGCCCCACGAGCAGTACTTC. Protein: CASSLGYRTGPHEQYF.

The chain joins TRBV4-2 to TRBJ2-7, with 8 bases identical to TRBD2. This CDR3 is 17 amino acids long. The germline V gene has CDR1 LGHNA and CDR2 YNFKEQ. After removal of 4 bases from V and 0 bases from J, the junction contained 11 bases not matched to a gene. CDR3 in DNA: TGTGCCAGCAGCCCTCATCTTAGCGGGATTAGCTCCTACGAGCAGTACTTC. Translation: CASSPHLSGISSYEQYF.

In regard to this clone: The sample has other DNA sequences that encode this CDR3 too. The chain links TRBV7-6 to TRBJ2-7; TRBD1 might be the D (6 bases). The CDR3 length is 13 residues. The germline gives CDR1 SGHVS, CDR2 FNYEAQ. The V end lost 0 bases, the J end lost 4 bases, and 7 bases lay between the germline ends. The CDR3: CASSLAQGYEQYF. DNA for the CDR3: TGTGCCAGCAGCTTAGCGCAGGGGTACGAGCAGTACTTC.

This clone was found once. V is TRBV7-2 and J is TRBJ2-7, with TRBD2 matching over 14 bases. V was pared by 4 bases and J by 2 bases, with 4 bases of the junction left unmatched. There are 16 residues in the CDR3. Germline CDR1 reads SGHTA; CDR2 reads FQGNSA. CDR3 loop: CASSSLTSGGAYEQYF. The CDR3 DNA follows: TGTGCCAGCAGCTCCTTGACTAGCGGGGGGGCCTACGAGCAGTACTTC.

The gene calls are TRBV28 and TRBJ2-7; 8 bases map to TRBD2. The junction had 7 bases not matched to a gene; V was cut back by 8 bases and J by 4 bases. CDR1 is MDHEN and CDR2 is SYDVKM in the germline V gene. CDR3 length equals 13 residues. CDR3 coding DNA: TGTGCCAGCTACTCTAGCGGGCGTTACGAGCAGTACTTC. This translates into CASYSSGRYEQYF. The whole variable domain, remainder taken from reference TRBV28 and TRBJ2-7, is DVKVTQSSRYLVKRTGEKVFLECVQDMDHENMFWYRQDPGLGLRLIYFSYDVKMKEKGDIPEGYSVSREKKERFSLILESASTNQTSMYLCASYSSGRYEQYFGPGTRLTVT.

The chain has TRBV4-1 and TRBJ2-7; TRBD2 aligns across 10 bases. Germline CDR1 is MGHRA and CDR2 is YSYEKL. This CDR3 comprises 16 residues. After removal of 0 bases from V and 7 bases from J, the junction contained 9 bases not matched to a gene. The CDR3 here is CASSQDASGSLLEQYF. CDR3 DNA: TGCGCCAGCAGCCAAGATGCTAGCGGGAGCCTCTTGGAGCAGTACTTC.